These 8 T cell receptor beta chains were sequenced from one sample in a study of cytomegalovirus exposure and HLA in healthy donors. Vbeta (60) and Jbeta (13) primers were used in the PCR. Libraries were prepared by immunoSEQ multiplex PCR; TCRdb keeps only in-frame clonotypes and omits some of them. The table records fewer than 250,000 clones, approximately 80% of them present only once. The sequenced material came from PBMCs. The source of these receptors is a young man in good health and CMV-seronegative.

This chain uses TRBV7-9 with TRBJ2-5; 9 bases align to TRBD2. Germline V lookup: CDR1 SEHNR, CDR2 FQNEAQ (reference sequence). The CDR3 extends over 16 amino acids. V lost 5 bases to trimming and J lost 5 bases; unmatched junction nucleotides: 12. CDR3 sequence reads: CASSPWAGGIQETQYF. The CDR3 bases are TGTGCCAGCAGCCCTTGGGCGGGGGGGATCCAGGAGACCCAGTACTTC.

V usage is TRBV5-1 and J usage is TRBJ2-1, with TRBD2 matching 12 bases. Germline V gene sequence: CDR1 SGHRS, CDR2 YFSETQ. This CDR3 region has 16 residues. Unmatched junction bases numbered 6, after V lost 0 bases and J lost 8 bases. The CDR3 DNA follows: TGCGCCAGCAGCTTGGGTCGGACTAGCGGGGCCTATGAGCAGTTCTTC. Translation gives CASSLGRTSGAYEQFF.

The rearrangement uses TRBV4-1 and TRBJ1-1; D not certain. The V gene lost 4 bases and the J gene lost 1 base, with 10 bases spanning the gap. CDR3 size: 14 residues. Germline loops: CDR1 MGHRA, CDR2 YSYEKL. The DNA for the CDR3 is TGCGCCAGCAGCCGAGCGCCGGGGAACACTGAAGCTTTCTTT. Protein: CASSRAPGNTEAFF.

The rearrangement uses TRBV6-5 and TRBJ1-2; 8 bases fit TRBD1. V lost 4 bases and J lost 7; bases outside the gene matches: 5. The CDR3 is 13 residues long. Germline V gene lookup returns CDR1 MNHEY and CDR2 SVGAGI. CDR3 bases: TGTGCCAGCAGTTCGCAGGGGGCGCGTGGCTACACCTTC. Its protein product is CASSSQGARGYTF.

This clone was recorded only once. The rearrangement links TRBV5-5 to TRBJ2-7; no reliable D call. Germline-derived CDR1 and CDR2 are SGHKS and YYEKEE (reference sequence). V dropped 1 base and J dropped 0 bases, with 8 bases sitting between them. The CDR3 is 14 amino acids. In nucleotides, the CDR3 is TGTGCCAGCAGCTTGCACCTGAGCTCCTACGAGCAGTACTTC. Translated, it gives CASSLHLSSYEQYF.

In this sample, this clone turned up once. The chain couples TRBV4-2 to TRBJ2-3, with 12 bases aligning to TRBD2. Germline values: CDR1 LGHNA, CDR2 YNFKEQ. The CDR3 totals 16 residues. J was trimmed by 5 bases and V by 4 bases; bases with no gene match: 7. The CDR3 DNA reads as TGTGCCAGCAGCCCCCAGACTAGCGGGGGCGGAGATACGCAGTATTTT. Amino acid sequence: CASSPQTSGGGDTQYF.

The chain couples TRBV5-6 to TRBJ2-5; the match to TRBD1 covers 8 bases. The J call may be faulty, since TRBJ2-7 better matches the DNA end. The V gene's germline CDR1 is SGHDT and CDR2 YYEEEE. CDR3 length: 15 residues. The CDR3 nucleotides are TGTGCCAGCAGCTTAAGAGGACAGGGCTCCTACGAGCAGTACTTC. Amino acids: CASSLRGQGSYEQYF.

The CDR3 protein is CASNYPGKGTGELFF. The CDR3 DNA sequence: TGCGCCAGCAATTACCCGGGGAAGGGCACCGGGGAGCTGTTTTTT. This chain uses TRBV10-1 with TRBJ2-2; TRBD2 is a possible D gene (5 bases). V was trimmed by 7 bases and J by 4 bases, leaving 16 bases between them. Germline V CDR1 and CDR2: WNHNN, SYGVQD (reference sequence). This CDR3 region has 15 residues.